Only a few counts were recorded for the clone carrying this TCR beta chain. Its antigen is currently unknown. The data are from a study of T cell repertoires in cytomegalovirus infection. Study-wide context: Matching HLA type, along with CMV infection, was indicated by public TCR beta signatures. Study-level points and caveats: Totalled public TCR beta family frequency picked out people who carried CMV plus the relevant HLA. CMV-specific TCR beta clonotypes restricted by HLA-C dominated the ex vivo response.

Deletions cut 1 base from V and 7 bases from J, with 7 bases between. Germline V gene data show CDR1 as LGHDT and CDR2 as YNNKEL (reference sequence). CDR3 length equals 13 residues. TCRdb called the reads again in MiXCR, with one record for every CDR3 protein. Of about 490,000 distinct CDR3 sequences in the sample, over 9% are singletons; the top ten hold approximately 10%. The sequence was collected from a human donor in good health (CMV status not recorded). Some clones in this sample may be carry-over from other donors' samples. The sample taken for sequencing was PBMCs. The chain links TRBV3-1 to TRBJ2-2; D call uncertain. The CDR3 DNA reads as TGTGCCAGCAGCCAAGGTAGAGGCGGGGAGCTGTTTTTT. It translates to CASSQGRGGELFF.